The 25 T cell receptor beta chains listed next were all sequenced from one sample in a study of cytomegalovirus exposure and HLA in healthy donors. 60 Vbeta and 13 Jbeta primers were used in PCR. The data were produced by immunoSEQ multiplex PCR, yet TCRdb's version contains in-frame clones alone and is incomplete. The listing contains around 100,000 clones. Sequences were obtained from PBMCs. The receptors originated from a man aged 25 to 40 in good health and CMV-seronegative.

The rearrangement links TRBV7-3 to TRBJ1-4; the D gene is possibly TRBD1 (6 bases). The CDR3 consists of 13 residues. Germline V gene data show CDR1 as SGHTA and CDR2 as FQGTGA. The ends were cut back, 5 bases at V and 8 bases at J, with 12 bases in the middle. The CDR3 loop reads CASSPGVGEKLFF. The CDR3 nucleotides are TGTGCCAGCAGCCCAGGGGTGGGGGAAAAACTGTTTTTT.

The V gene is TRBV5-1, the J gene TRBJ2-2; TRBD2 is a possible D gene (5 bases). Per the germline V gene, CDR1 is SGHRS and CDR2 is YFSETQ. V gave up 4 bases and J gave up 0 bases, with 10 bases separating them. This CDR3 has 15 amino acids. CDR3 protein: CASSPRGSNTGELFF. DNA for the CDR3: TGCGCCAGCAGCCCCCGGGGTTCGAACACCGGGGAGCTGTTTTTT.

The chain couples TRBV5-4 to TRBJ2-2; 10 positions match TRBD2. CDR3 length: 14 amino acids. The junction had 1 base not matched to a gene; V was cut back by 4 bases and J by 4 bases. Germline values: CDR1 SGHNT, CDR2 YYREEE (reference sequence). The CDR3 is CASSRLAGTGELFF. The DNA of the CDR3 is TGTGCCAGCAGCCGACTAGCGGGCACCGGGGAGCTGTTTTTT.

The chain is built from TRBV5-4 and TRBJ2-7; 7 bases are a match to TRBD1. V shed 4 bases, J shed 0 bases, and the junction held 4 bases outside the gene matches. The CDR3 is 14 amino acids. Germline loops: CDR1 SGHNT, CDR2 YYREEE (reference sequence). The CDR3 DNA reads as TGTGCCAGCAGCATACAGGGGAGCTCCTACGAGCAGTACTTC. Translated, it gives CASSIQGSSYEQYF.

The rearrangement links TRBV14 to TRBJ2-7, with 7 nucleotides matching TRBD2. Germline V gene sequence: CDR1 SGHDN, CDR2 FVKESK. This CDR3 region has 13 residues. V dropped 4 bases and J dropped 6; count of bases not matched to a gene: 6. The CDR3 DNA reads as TGTGCCAGCAGCCTGAAGGGCGGGAGCGAGCAGTACTTC. Amino acids: CASSLKGGSEQYF.

In nucleotides, the CDR3 is TGTGCCATTTCTCCGGGACAGGGTGGAGAAAAACTGTTTTTT. Amino acid sequence: CAISPGQGGEKLFF. The genes are TRBV10-3 and TRBJ1-4; 9 bases agree with TRBD1. This CDR3 is built from 14 residues. The junction had 10 bases not matched to a gene; V was cut back by 9 bases and J by 8 bases. Germline loops: CDR1 ENHRY, CDR2 SYGVKD.

V and J are TRBV2 and TRBJ1-2; D is unclear. In germline, CDR1 is SNHLY, CDR2 FYNNEI. The CDR3 contains 11 residues. V was shortened by 1 base and J by 6 bases, with 3 bases between the two germline ends. CDR3 sequence: CASSEVNGYTF. CDR3 coding DNA: TGTGCCAGCAGTGAAGTTAATGGCTACACCTTC.

The chain uses TRBV6-5 and TRBJ1-2; TRBD1 is a possible D gene (6 bases). There are 15 residues in the CDR3. V was cut by 0 bases and J by 4 bases, with 12 bases left in between. Germline V gives CDR1 MNHEY, CDR2 SVGAGI. The CDR3 DNA is TGTGCCAGCAGTTACTCGGGGGGGCCTTCCTATGGCTACACCTTC. Encoded protein: CASSYSGGPSYGYTF.

V and J are TRBV7-7 and TRBJ2-2; possibly TRBD2 for D (6 bases). Germline CDR1 reads SSHAT; CDR2 reads FNYEAQ (reference sequence). CDR3 length: 15 amino acids. Deletions cut 1 base from V and 2 bases from J, with 8 bases between. The CDR3, as DNA: TGTGCCAGCAGCTTAGGGGGGGTTAACACCGGGGAGCTGTTTTTT. It translates to CASSLGGVNTGELFF.

V usage is TRBV6-5 and J usage is TRBJ2-3; TRBD2 might be the D (7 bases). Looked up from germline, CDR1 is MNHEY and CDR2 is SVGAGI. V was shortened by 4 bases and J by 10 bases, with 18 bases between the two germline ends. The CDR3 is 14 amino acids. CDR3 amino acids: CASSSFGGGPPQYF. In DNA form, the CDR3 reads TGTGCCAGCAGTTCCTTCGGCGGGGGCCCCCCGCAGTATTTT.

J is TRBJ2-7 and V is TRBV7-6; D may be TRBD2 (6 bases). Germline CDR1 is SGHVS and CDR2 is FNYEAQ. The CDR3 runs to 13 residues. Deletions cut 5 bases from V and 2 bases from J, with 10 bases between. This CDR3 is CASSAGLPYEQYF. Here the CDR3 DNA reads TGTGCCAGCAGCGCGGGACTTCCCTACGAGCAGTACTTC.

V and J are TRBV5-4 and TRBJ1-1; the match to TRBD1 covers 7 bases. The CDR3 contains 15 residues. The germline gives CDR1 SGHNT, CDR2 YYREEE (reference sequence). The trim removed 4 bases at V and 0 bases at J, leaving 6 bases unmatched. CDR3 region: CASSLTTGMNTEAFF. The CDR3 region has the DNA TGTGCCAGCAGCCTTACGACAGGGATGAACACTGAAGCTTTCTTT.

The J gene is TRBJ1-6, the V gene TRBV5-1; 7 bases map to TRBD1. CDR3 length equals 16 residues. The germline gives CDR1 SGHRS, CDR2 YFSETQ. V lost 5 bases to trimming and J lost 2 bases; unmatched junction nucleotides: 7. CDR3 sequence reads: CASREIGQAYNSPLHF. CDR3 nucleotide sequence: TGCGCCAGCAGGGAAATCGGACAGGCCTATAATTCACCCCTCCACTTT.

The chain couples TRBV4-1 to TRBJ1-1; D possibly corresponds to TRBD1 (5 bases). The CDR3 is 17 amino acids. The germline CDR1 and CDR2 sequences are MGHRA and YSYEKL. Trimming removed 3 bases at V and 5 bases at J, with 22 bases between. CDR3: CASSQDQRTRGGTEAFF. In nucleotides, the CDR3 is TGCGCCAGCAGCCAGGACCAAAGGACGCGGGGGGGTACTGAAGCTTTCTTT.

The rearrangement uses TRBV6-6 and TRBJ1-2; D gene uncertain. This CDR3 has 16 amino acids. Trimming took 5 bases from V and 1 from J, leaving 17 bases between them. CDR1 MNHNY and CDR2 SVGAGI come from the germline V gene (reference sequence). This CDR3 is CASSPLEELFNYGYTF. In nucleotides, the CDR3 is TGTGCCAGCAGTCCTCTGGAGGAGCTGTTTAACTATGGCTACACCTTC.

The gene calls are TRBV7-9 and TRBJ1-2, with D tentatively TRBD1 (5 bases). Germline values: CDR1 SEHNR, CDR2 FQNEAQ (reference sequence). The V end lost 5 bases, the J end lost 2 bases, and 12 bases lay between the germline ends. The CDR3 extends over 14 amino acids. The CDR3 spells CASSGWQGNYGYTF. The DNA of the CDR3 is TGTGCCAGCAGCGGGTGGCAGGGAAACTATGGCTACACCTTC. The variable domain in full, completed from reference TRBV7-9 and TRBJ1-2, reads DTGVSQNPRHKITKRGQNVTFRCDPISEHNRLYWYRQTLGQGPEFLTYFQNEAQLEKSRLLSDRFSAERPKGSFSTLEIQRTEQGDSAMYLCASSGWQGNYGYTFGSGTRLTVV.

The rearrangement uses TRBV7-9 and TRBJ1-6; a possible D gene is TRBD1 (6 bases). This CDR3 has 17 amino acids. V shed 5 bases and J shed 3 bases, with 17 bases lying between them. The germline V gene encodes CDR1 SEHNR and CDR2 FQNEAQ (reference sequence). The CDR3 reads CASSVPIGGLYNSPLHF. CDR3 in DNA: TGTGCCAGCAGCGTCCCTATTGGGGGCCTCTATAATTCACCCCTCCACTTT.

On this clone: At one end, the junction sequence differs from germline, possibly due to a read error. The same CDR3 is also encoded by other DNA sequences in this sample. The J gene is TRBJ2-3, the V gene TRBV10-3; D is perhaps TRBD1 (5 bases). CDR3 size: 14 residues. Per germline, CDR1 ENHRY and CDR2 SYGVKD. The chain's CDR3 is CAISVSQGSDTQYF. CDR3 DNA sequence: TGTGCTATCAGTGTTAGTCAGGGCTCAGATACGCAGTATTTT.

V gene TRBV5-1 combines with J gene TRBJ2-7; possible D gene TRBD1, 6 bases. This CDR3 comprises 16 residues. In germline, CDR1 is SGHRS, CDR2 YFSETQ. V lost 0 bases and J lost 5, with 18 bases in between. The CDR3 loop is CASSLELLGADDEQYF. The CDR3 DNA sequence: TGCGCCAGCAGCTTGGAGTTGTTGGGGGCAGACGACGAGCAGTACTTC.

The chain carries TRBV6-1 and TRBJ1-2; TRBD1 aligns across 7 bases. The CDR3 consists of 15 residues. Germline CDR1 is MNHNS and CDR2 is SASEGT. Trimming at V came to 2 bases and at J to 5 bases, leaving 8 bases not matched to a gene. The CDR3 DNA reads TGTGCCAGCAGTGAACTGGCAGGGGGTCGGTATGGCTACACCTTC. Translation gives CASSELAGGRYGYTF.

The chain has TRBV7-2 and TRBJ1-3, with no clear D. The CDR3 extends over 16 amino acids. Germline-derived CDR1 and CDR2 are SGHTA and FQGNSA. Between the trimmed V and J ends, which lost 1 base and 0 bases, there was a span of 10 bases. CDR3 DNA: TGTGCCAGCAGCTTAGTGCCTCTCAGCTCTGGAAACACCATATATTTT. Translated: CASSLVPLSSGNTIYF.

The chain couples TRBV19 to TRBJ2-7; 9 bases match TRBD1. Germline CDR1 LNHDA, CDR2 SQIVND (reference sequence). J lost 0 bases, V lost 4 bases, and 4 bases had no gene match. CDR3 length: 15 residues. The CDR3 DNA sequence: TGTGCCAGTAGTACGCCGGGACAGGGCTCCTACGAGCAGTACTTC. This gives the protein CASSTPGQGSYEQYF.

Comment on this clone: The same CDR3 also results from other DNA sequences found in this sample. The chain has TRBV7-8 and TRBJ1-3; D perhaps matches TRBD1 (5 bases). Germline lookup yields CDR1 SGHVS and CDR2 FQNEAQ. Trimming left V 9 bases short and J 0 bases short, with 12 bases between. The CDR3 contains 14 residues. The CDR3 nucleotides are TGTGCCAGTAGCGAACAGGCCTCTGGAAACACCATATATTTT. This translates into CASSEQASGNTIYF.

The chain links TRBV7-3 to TRBJ2-2, with 7 bases matching TRBD2. This CDR3 region has 16 residues. V lost 3 bases, J lost 1 base, and 5 bases stayed unmatched. CDR1 SGHTA and CDR2 FQGTGA come from the germline V gene. CDR3 region: CASSLAAGKNTGELFF. Written as DNA, the CDR3 is TGTGCCAGCAGCTTGGCAGCGGGAAAGAACACCGGGGAGCTGTTTTTT.

This sequence joins TRBV5-4 and TRBJ2-5, with 9 bases fitting TRBD2. The CDR3 has 16 residues. Germline CDR1 is SGHNT and CDR2 is YYREEE (reference sequence). V shed 0 bases, J shed 4 bases, and the junction held 7 bases outside the gene matches. The CDR3 here is CASSLEGLAGLETQYF. The CDR3 nucleotides are TGTGCCAGCAGCTTGGAGGGGCTAGCGGGGTTAGAGACCCAGTACTTC.